This TCR beta chain emerged from a study of cytomegalovirus exposure and HLA in healthy donors. As for the study in general: Inside one of the first data releases sat about 85 million unique TCRs taken from HLA-typed donors. Most donors, more than 80% of approximately 400 genotyped, fell in the Caucasian-associated ancestry cluster. Study-wide findings and caveats: Reports described diagnosis of cytomegalovirus status by the classifier as highly specific and sensitive.

This CDR3 has 16 amino acids. The germline V gene has CDR1 MNHNS and CDR2 SASEGT. V gave up 4 bases and J gave up 4 bases; unmatched junction bases: 8. Notes on this clone: Its target is not known.

PCR primers comprised 60 Vbeta and 13 Jbeta primers. Data came from immunoSEQ multiplex PCR; TCRdb stores just in-frame clones and leaves some out. The sample contains about 89,000 clones, approximately 81% of which appear only once. This clonotype was sampled from a middle-aged man in good health and CMV-seropositive. The gene calls are TRBV6-1 and TRBJ2-1; 9 positions match TRBD1. Material for sequencing was PBMCs. The CDR3: CASSVRDRAPYNEQFF. The DNA of the CDR3 is TGTGCCAGCAGTGTTAGGGACAGGGCACCTTACAATGAGCAGTTCTTC.